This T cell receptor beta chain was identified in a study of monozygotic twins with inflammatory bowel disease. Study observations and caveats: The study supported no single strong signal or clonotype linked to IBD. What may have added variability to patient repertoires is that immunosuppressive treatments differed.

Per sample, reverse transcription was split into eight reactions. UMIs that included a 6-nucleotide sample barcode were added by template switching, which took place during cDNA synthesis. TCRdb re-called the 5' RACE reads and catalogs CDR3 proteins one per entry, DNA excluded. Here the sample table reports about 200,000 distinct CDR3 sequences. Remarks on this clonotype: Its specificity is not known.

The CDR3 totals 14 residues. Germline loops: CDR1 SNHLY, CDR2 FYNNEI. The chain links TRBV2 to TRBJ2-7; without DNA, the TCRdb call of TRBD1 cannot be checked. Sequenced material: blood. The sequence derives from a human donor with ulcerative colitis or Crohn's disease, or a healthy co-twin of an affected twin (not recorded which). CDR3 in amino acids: CASTGGSHSYEQYF.